Below, 17 T cell receptor beta chains from the same sample are listed, as sequenced in a study of T cells in Graves' hyperthyroidism and ophthalmopathy. There were TCR beta CDR3 regions amplified from RNA transcripts. The HTBI primer set served for first-round RT-PCR of the TCR CDR3. TCRdb itself ran the multiplex PCR reads through MiXCR, one entry per CDR3 protein. The sample includes about 610,000 distinct CDR3 sequences, under 15% seen only once; the top ten take about 4%. Sample: blood. The receptors stem from a woman aged 40-49 years with Graves' ophthalmopathy.

This clonotype was counted many times. The gene calls are TRBV10-3 and TRBJ1-3; 7 bases match TRBD1. The CDR3 runs 14 residues. Per germline, CDR1 ENHRY and CDR2 SYGVKD. J was trimmed by 4 bases and V by 6 bases; bases with no gene match: 6. Written as DNA, the CDR3 is TGTGCCATCAGGGCCGGGACAGACGGAAACACCATATATTTT. It codes for CAIRAGTDGNTIYF.

The J gene is TRBJ2-7, the V gene TRBV12-3 or TRBV12-4; TRBD2 agrees at 11 bases. This CDR3 contains 16 residues. Losses at the gene ends were 3 bases for V and 0 bases for J; bases not matched to a gene: 4. As DNA, the CDR3 is TGTGCCAGCAGTTTCGGGACTAGCGGTTCCTCCTACGAGCAGTACTTC. Its protein product is CASSFGTSGSSYEQYF.

This clonotype occurred a few times. The V gene is TRBV29-1, the J gene TRBJ1-1; tentative D call: TRBD1 (6 bases). V gave up 7 bases and J gave up 5 bases, with 17 bases separating them. CDR1 is SQVTM, CDR2 ANQGSEA, per germline. This CDR3 has 13 residues. The CDR3 nucleotides read TGCAGCGCCCCGGACAAAAGGGGGACTGAAGCTTTCTTT. Protein product: CSAPDKRGTEAFF.

There are many counts of this clonotype. The V gene is TRBV6-2 or TRBV6-3, the J gene TRBJ2-7; 13 nucleotides align to TRBD2. Germline V CDR1 and CDR2: MNHEY, SVGEGT. Germline trimming cut 4 bases from V and 4 bases from J; bases unmatched to any gene: 16. This CDR3 is 19 amino acids long. The CDR3 bases are TGTGCCAGCAGTTCGGTTCTAAGGACTAGCGGGAGCTCTATATACGAGCAGTACTTC. Protein: CASSSVLRTSGSSIYEQYF.

This clonotype was recorded many times. The chain couples TRBV18 to TRBJ2-4; D gene ambiguous. CDR3 length: 14 residues. Germline-derived CDR1 and CDR2 are KGHSH and LQKENI. Between the trimmed V and J ends, which lost 6 bases and 0 bases, there was a span of 9 bases. The CDR3 sequence: CASSIDLAKNIQYF. The CDR3 DNA sequence: TGTGCCAGCTCCATCGACCTAGCCAAAAACATTCAGTACTTC.

This clonotype occurred many times. The rearrangement uses TRBV7-2 and TRBJ2-1; D is uncertain. CDR1 is SGHTA, CDR2 FQGNSA, per germline. The V gene lost 1 base and the J gene lost 6 bases, with 7 bases spanning the gap. The CDR3 covers 13 residues. This CDR3 is CASSLGPANEQFF. The CDR3 region has the DNA TGTGCCAGCAGCTTAGGGCCAGCCAATGAGCAGTTCTTC.

This clonotype was detected ten times or more. This rearrangement joins TRBV11-2 to TRBJ1-1; tentatively, D is TRBD1 (6 bases). This CDR3 contains 15 residues. The germline V gene encodes CDR1 SGHAT and CDR2 FQNNGV. The ends were cut back, 5 bases at V and 8 bases at J, with 21 bases in the middle. CDR3 in amino acids: CASSPREAGAVEAFF. The DNA for the CDR3 is TGTGCCAGCAGCCCCCGCGAGGCGGGGGCCGTAGAAGCTTTCTTT.

This clonotype occurred a few times. The chain carries TRBV28 and TRBJ1-1, with a possible D match to TRBD1 (6 bases). Germline values: CDR1 MDHEN, CDR2 SYDVKM. The CDR3 contains 16 residues. The V and J ends lost 5 bases and 3 bases respectively, with 19 bases between them. The CDR3 sequence is CASSPVKQGVYTEAFF. In nucleotides, the CDR3 is TGTGCCAGCAGTCCGGTGAAACAGGGAGTCTACACTGAAGCTTTCTTT.

This clonotype showed up many times. V and J are TRBV19 and TRBJ2-2; TRBD2 matches 13 bases. This CDR3 comprises 14 residues. Germline CDR1 and CDR2: LNHDA and SQIVND (reference sequence). J gave up 8 bases and V 8 bases, and 5 bases lay outside the gene matches. The CDR3 here is CASGLAGVRGELFF. Written as DNA, the CDR3 is TGTGCCAGTGGACTAGCGGGAGTGAGGGGGGAGCTGTTTTTT.

This clonotype was seen ten or more times. The chain links TRBV29-1 to TRBJ2-2, with 9 bases identical to TRBD2. The V gene's germline CDR1 is SQVTM and CDR2 ANQGSEA. This CDR3 region has 15 residues. V lost 3 bases, J lost 5 bases, and 7 bases stayed unmatched. The CDR3 here is CSVETSGIGTGELFF. The DNA of the CDR3 is TGCAGCGTTGAGACTAGCGGTATTGGGACCGGGGAGCTGTTTTTT.

This clonotype appeared a few times. V is TRBV3-1 and J is TRBJ2-5; a weak D match, TRBD2 (5 bases). The V and J ends lost 0 bases and 1 base respectively, with 6 bases between them. CDR1 and CDR2 from the germline V gene are LGHDT and YNNKEL (reference sequence). The CDR3 runs to 14 residues. CDR3 amino acids: CASSQDLAQETQYF. The CDR3 nucleotides are TGTGCCAGCAGCCAAGATCTAGCCCAAGAGACCCAGTACTTC.

This clonotype was seen more than once but under ten times. The chain employs TRBV7-9 and TRBJ2-7, with 10 bases aligning to TRBD1. Trimming took 5 bases from V and 5 from J; bases not matched to a gene: 12. From germline, CDR1 is SEHNR and CDR2 FQNEAQ (reference sequence). The CDR3 sequence is 16 residues long. CDR3 amino acids: CASSQGTGVLVNEQYF. CDR3 DNA sequence: TGTGCCAGCAGCCAGGGGACAGGGGTTCTTGTCAACGAGCAGTACTTC.

This clonotype appeared many times. V and J are TRBV28 and TRBJ2-5, with 9 bases that match TRBD1. With 7 bases clipped from V and 4 bases from J, the junction kept 10 bases outside the gene matches. Germline values: CDR1 MDHEN, CDR2 SYDVKM. The CDR3 sequence is 15 residues long. The CDR3 loop is CASNQPRTGAETQYF. Here the CDR3 DNA reads TGTGCCAGCAACCAACCCCGGACAGGGGCAGAGACCCAGTACTTC.

This clonotype has a count of ten or more. The chain has TRBV27 and TRBJ2-2; D is unclear. Germline assignment: CDR1 MNHEY and CDR2 SMNVEV (reference sequence). The V and J ends lost 1 base and 6 bases respectively, with 15 bases between them. This CDR3 is built from 16 residues. The DNA of the CDR3 is TGTGCCAGCAGTTTATTTTCCCTACAATGGGCCGGGGAGCTGTTTTTT. Amino acids: CASSLFSLQWAGELFF.

In this sample, this clonotype turned up many times. The V call is TRBV19, the J call TRBJ1-5; 7 nucleotides agree with TRBD1. Germline CDR1 is LNHDA and CDR2 is SQIVND (reference sequence). V lost 4 bases, J lost 2 bases, and 8 bases stayed unmatched. The CDR3 contains 16 residues. The CDR3 here is CASSKTGTEGNQPQHF. DNA for the CDR3: TGTGCCAGTAGTAAGACCGGGACAGAGGGCAATCAGCCCCAGCATTTT.

The gene calls are TRBV2 and TRBJ2-7, with 9 bases aligning to TRBD1. J lost 2 bases, V lost 7 bases, and 6 bases had no gene match. The CDR3 consists of 14 residues. Germline CDR1 and CDR2: SNHLY and FYNNEI. CDR3 region: CASTKTGGPYEQYF. The CDR3 coding sequence is TGTGCCAGCACCAAAACAGGGGGCCCCTACGAGCAGTACTTC.

This clonotype was observed many times. The V gene is TRBV6-1, the J gene TRBJ1-2; D unclear. Germline CDR1 is MNHNS and CDR2 is SASEGT. The CDR3 totals 13 residues. Trimming pared 4 bases from V and 8 bases from J, leaving 14 bases between. The CDR3 loop reads CASSVEGRRGYTF. In nucleotides, the CDR3 is TGTGCCAGCAGTGTGGAAGGTCGACGGGGCTACACCTTC.